The rows below give T cell receptor beta chains drawn from one sample of a study of cytomegalovirus exposure and HLA in healthy donors. Sequenced by immunoSEQ multiplex PCR; TCRdb stores in-frame clones only, minus some. The table shows 90,000 to 150,000 clones, with 77% occurring only once. Source material: PBMCs. The receptor source for this set is a human donor in good health. The CDR3 runs from the conserved cysteine through the conserved F or W. A D gene is named only where the DNA matches it firmly. Rows may omit the clone size; those that give it use once, few, many or a size class.

J: TRBJ1-5
V: TRBV5-6
D: TRBD1
size: NA
CDR3: CASSFGQGQPQHF
DNA: TGTGCCAGCAGCTTCGGACAGGGTCAGCCCCAGCATTTT

J: TRBJ2-7
V: TRBV2
D: NA
size: few
CDR3: CASSESVAGGTYEQYF
DNA: TGTGCCAGCAGTGAATCTGTGGCAGGGGGGACCTACGAGCAGTACTTC

J: TRBJ2-7
V: TRBV14
D: NA
size: NA
CDR3: CASSQGLNEQYF
DNA: TGTGCCAGCAGCCAAGGACTGAACGAGCAGTACTTC

J: TRBJ1-5
V: TRBV10-2
D: NA
size: once
CDR3: CASSDEYQPQHF
DNA: TGCGCCAGCAGTGATGAGTATCAGCCCCAGCATTTT

J: TRBJ1-1
V: TRBV7-9
D: NA
size: NA
CDR3: CASSPFGGLNTEAFF
DNA: TGTGCCAGCAGCCCCTTCGGGGGGTTGAACACTGAAGCTTTCTTT

J: TRBJ2-2
V: TRBV7-3
D: NA
size: NA
CDR3: CASSLGGSLTGELFF
DNA: TGTGCCAGCAGCTTAGGTGGCAGTCTTACCGGGGAGCTGTTTTTT

J: TRBJ1-1
V: TRBV6-5
D: NA
size: NA
CDR3: CASSYSGGNTEAFF
DNA: TGTGCCAGCAGTTACTCCGGGGGGAACACTGAAGCTTTCTTT

J: TRBJ2-7
V: TRBV27
D: TRBD2
size: NA
CDR3: CASSFRMAGAGEQYF
DNA: TGTGCCAGCAGTTTTCGAATGGCGGGAGCTGGCGAGCAGTACTTC

J: TRBJ1-6
V: TRBV18
D: NA
size: few
CDR3: CASSPSQGQNSPLHF
DNA: TGTGCCAGCTCACCAAGCCAGGGCCAAAATTCACCCCTCCACTTT

J: TRBJ1-5
V: TRBV2
D: NA
size: NA
CDR3: CASSLDQPQHF
DNA: TGTGCCAGCAGCCTAGATCAGCCCCAGCATTTT

J: TRBJ1-4
V: TRBV2
D: NA
size: NA
CDR3: CASRNQGVPNEKLFF
DNA: TGTGCCAGCAGAAATCAGGGCGTACCTAATGAAAAACTGTTTTTT

J: TRBJ1-1
V: TRBV28
D: NA
size: NA
CDR3: CASSLFTRGGDLNTEAFF
DNA: TGTGCCAGCAGTTTATTTACTCGGGGGGGGGACCTGAACACTGAAGCTTTCTTT

J: TRBJ2-5
V: TRBV28
D: TRBD2
size: NA
CDR3: CASSSPGGQAGRETQYF
DNA: TGTGCCAGCAGTTCCCCGGGAGGGCAGGCGGGTAGGGAGACCCAGTACTTC

J: TRBJ2-7
V: TRBV28
D: TRBD1
size: few
CDR3: CASHQGGPPYEQYF
DNA: TGTGCCAGCCATCAAGGGGGCCCACCCTACGAGCAGTACTTC

J: TRBJ2-7
V: TRBV9
D: TRBD1
size: NA
CDR3: CASSVGEDRGIYEQYF
DNA: TGTGCCAGCAGCGTAGGTGAGGACAGGGGAATCTACGAGCAGTACTTC

J: TRBJ1-4
V: TRBV6-1
D: TRBD1
size: NA
CDR3: CASSGQGLGTNEKLFF
DNA: TGTGCCAGCAGTGGACAGGGATTGGGAACTAATGAAAAACTGTTTTTT

J: TRBJ1-2
V: TRBV19
D: NA
size: NA
CDR3: CASSISAVLTPFYGYTF
DNA: TGTGCCAGTAGTATTTCGGCAGTACTAACTCCCTTCTATGGCTACACCTTC

J: TRBJ1-2
V: TRBV7-2
D: TRBD1
size: NA
CDR3: CASSSPGTANYGYTF
DNA: TGTGCCAGCAGCTCGCCTGGGACAGCTAACTATGGCTACACCTTC

J: TRBJ1-1
V: TRBV18
D: NA
size: NA
CDR3: CASSEGGDTEAFF
DNA: TGTGCCAGCTCCGAAGGGGGAGACACTGAAGCTTTCTTT

J: TRBJ1-2
V: TRBV5-1
D: NA
size: few
CDR3: CASSFQLPGHNNYGYTF
DNA: TGCGCCAGCAGCTTCCAGTTGCCGGGACACAATAACTATGGCTACACCTTC

J: TRBJ2-7
V: TRBV5-6
D: NA
size: NA
CDR3: CASSYGGSPIYEQYF
DNA: TGTGCCAGCAGCTACGGGGGTTCCCCCATTTACGAGCAGTACTTC

J: TRBJ2-1
V: TRBV11-2
D: NA
size: NA
CDR3: CASSLSHPYNEQFF
DNA: TGTGCCAGCAGCTTATCCCATCCATACAATGAGCAGTTCTTC

J: TRBJ1-5
V: TRBV28
D: NA
size: NA
CDR3: CASSQDSVYQPQHF
DNA: TGTGCCAGCAGCCAAGACAGCGTGTATCAGCCCCAGCATTTT

J: TRBJ1-5
V: TRBV6-5
D: TRBD1
size: NA
CDR3: CASSSPGQSLRTQHF
DNA: TGTGCCAGCAGTTCCCCGGGACAGAGCCTAAGGACCCAGCATTTT

J: TRBJ2-3
V: TRBV5-6
D: NA
size: NA
CDR3: CASSPLLDTQYF
DNA: TGTGCCAGCAGCCCACTCCTCGATACGCAGTATTTT

J: TRBJ2-7
V: TRBV18
D: NA
size: NA
CDR3: CASSLRGPYEQYF
DNA: TGTGCCAGCTCACTTAGGGGTCCCTACGAGCAGTACTTC

J: TRBJ2-1
V: TRBV6-5
D: TRBD2
size: NA
CDR3: CASSSGRGEQFF
DNA: TGTGCCAGCAGTTCCGGGAGGGGTGAGCAGTTCTTC

J: TRBJ1-4
V: TRBV5-1
D: NA
size: NA
CDR3: CASSLGSHPEKLFF
DNA: TGCGCCAGCAGCTTAGGGAGTCATCCTGAAAAACTGTTTTTT

J: TRBJ2-7
V: TRBV15
D: TRBD2
size: NA
CDR3: CATSRDALTSGAYEQYF
DNA: TGTGCCACCAGCAGAGATGCGCTCACTAGCGGGGCCTACGAGCAGTACTTC

J: TRBJ2-5
V: TRBV7-8
D: TRBD2
size: NA
CDR3: CASSLRTSGHQETQYF
DNA: TGTGCCAGCAGCTTAAGAACTAGCGGGCACCAAGAGACCCAGTACTTC

J: TRBJ2-7
V: TRBV27
D: NA
size: few
CDR3: CASSLSGRGWYEQYF
DNA: TGTGCCAGCAGTTTATCGGGGCGGGGTTGGTACGAGCAGTACTTC

J: TRBJ2-2
V: TRBV18
D: NA
size: NA
CDR3: CASSPSGRGLTGELFF
DNA: TGTGCCAGCTCACCAAGCGGCAGGGGCCTGACCGGGGAGCTGTTTTTT

J: TRBJ2-4
V: TRBV4-1
D: TRBD2
size: NA
CDR3: CASSQGLAGGGVAKNIQYF
DNA: TGCGCCAGCAGCCAGGGACTAGCGGGAGGGGGGGTAGCCAAAAACATTCAGTACTTC

J: TRBJ2-5
V: TRBV18
D: NA
size: once
CDR3: CASSPGQGSQETQYF
DNA: TGTGCCAGCTCACCAGGGCAGGGGAGCCAAGAGACCCAGTACTTC

J: TRBJ2-7
V: TRBV6-1
D: TRBD1
size: few
CDR3: CASRHAGGYSYEQYF
DNA: TGTGCCAGCAGGCACGCAGGGGGCTACTCCTACGAGCAGTACTTC

J: TRBJ2-1
V: TRBV7-9
D: TRBD2
size: NA
CDR3: CASSRRGTSPPEQFF
DNA: TGTGCCAGCAGCCGTCGCGGGACTAGCCCGCCTGAGCAGTTCTTC

J: TRBJ2-1
V: TRBV27
D: NA
size: NA
CDR3: CASSLTGTLAFF
DNA: TGTGCCAGCAGCTTGACCGGGACTCTTGCATTCTTC

J: TRBJ1-5
V: TRBV29-1
D: NA
size: NA
CDR3: CSVARGSNQPQHF
DNA: TGCAGCGTGGCGCGGGGGAGCAATCAGCCCCAGCATTTT

J: TRBJ1-6
V: TRBV6-5
D: TRBD1
size: NA
CDR3: CASSYDAGGNSPLHF
DNA: TGTGCCAGCAGTTACGACGCAGGGGGTAATTCACCCCTCCACTTT

J: TRBJ1-1
V: TRBV5-5
D: TRBD1
size: NA
CDR3: CASSLGGDRAYTEAFF
DNA: TGTGCCAGCAGCTTGGGGGGGGACAGGGCTTACACTGAAGCTTTCTTT

J: TRBJ1-4
V: TRBV19
D: NA
size: NA
CDR3: CASRVTGTTNEKLFF
DNA: TGTGCCAGTAGAGTCACAGGGACAACTAATGAAAAACTGTTTTTT